The 14 T cell receptor beta chains listed next were all sequenced from one sample in a study of blood T cell repertoires in COVID-19. Here immunoSEQ multiplex PCR was the method, and the copy in TCRdb shows in-frame clones only, minus some. Seen here are about 130,000 clones, 75% to 90% observed once, and the top ten hold roughly 18%. The sample consisted of peripheral blood. The receptors here all came from a woman aged 45-60 years who had recovered from COVID-19.

The chain links TRBV6-5 to TRBJ1-2, with D unclear. CDR3 length: 13 amino acids. V dropped 8 bases and J dropped 7 bases, with 17 bases sitting between them. The germline CDR1 and CDR2 sequences are MNHEY and SVGAGI. In nucleotides, the CDR3 is TGTGCCAGCCGAGGACTGTATGAGGGTGGCTACACCTTC. Amino acid sequence: CASRGLYEGGYTF.

This sequence joins TRBV21-1 and TRBJ2-7; TRBD2, the table's D call, lacks a check against the DNA. TRBV21-1 is described as a pseudogene. The CDR3 is 16 amino acids. The CDR3 DNA reads TGTGCCAGCAGAAGAGTGGGGACTAGCGGGAGTGGCGAGCAGTACTTC. It encodes CASRRVGTSGSGEQYF.

V usage is TRBV19 and J usage is TRBJ1-5; 7 nucleotides agree with TRBD1. Germline CDR1 and CDR2: LNHDA and SQIVND (reference sequence). There are 13 residues in the CDR3. J gave up 7 bases and V 5 bases, and 5 bases lay outside the gene matches. CDR3 loop: CASSDRAQQPQHF. The CDR3 DNA follows: TGTGCCAGTAGTGACAGGGCGCAACAGCCCCAGCATTTT. The complete variable domain, with remaining parts taken from reference TRBV19 and TRBJ1-5, reads DGGITQSPKYLFRKEGQNVTLSCEQNLNHDAMYWYRQDPGQGLRLIYYSQIVNDFQKGDIAEGYSVSREKKESFPLTVTSAQKNPTAFYLCASSDRAQQPQHFGDGTRLSIL.

V usage is TRBV7-2 and J usage is TRBJ2-7, with TRBD2 identical over 9 bases. From germline, CDR1 is SGHTA and CDR2 FQGNSA. V lost 2 bases, J lost 5 bases, and 10 bases stayed unmatched. The CDR3 runs to 16 residues. DNA for the CDR3: TGTGCCAGCAGCTTATCGGTAGGACTAGCGAAGGACGAGCAGTACTTC. Its protein is CASSLSVGLAKDEQYF. Using reference TRBV7-2 and TRBJ2-7 for the parts outside the CDR3, the full variable domain is GAGVSQSPSNKVTEKGKDVELRCDPISGHTALYWYRQSLGQGLEFLIYFQGNSAPDKSGLPSDRFSAERTGGSVSTLTIQRTQQEDSAVYLCASSLSVGLAKDEQYFGPGTRLTVT.

The rearrangement uses TRBV15 and TRBJ2-7, with D tentatively TRBD1 (5 bases). Looked up from germline, CDR1 is LNHNV and CDR2 is YYDKDF (reference sequence). The CDR3 sequence is 14 residues long. V lost 4 bases, J lost 3 bases, and 13 bases lay in between. CDR3 sequence reads: CATSTRKGNYEQYF. The CDR3 DNA follows: TGTGCCACCAGCACTCGGAAGGGGAACTACGAGCAGTACTTC.

CDR3 loop: CASSSGQGATDTQYF. The CDR3 DNA reads TGTGCCAGCAGCTCGGGACAGGGGGCGACAGATACGCAGTATTTT. The rearrangement links TRBV7-9 to TRBJ2-3, with TRBD1 identical over 12 bases. The CDR3 is made up of 15 amino acids. In germline, CDR1 is SEHNR, CDR2 FQNEAQ (reference sequence). The J segment lost 3 bases and the V segment lost 4 bases, leaving 2 bases of the junction unmatched.

This chain joins TRBV30 and TRBJ2-3; 10 bases agree with TRBD2. The germline V gene has CDR1 GTSNPN and CDR2 SVGIG (reference sequence). The CDR3 loop spans 14 amino acids. V shed 4 bases and J 5 bases; nucleotides not matched to a gene: 6. CDR3 sequence: CAWNLAGVVDTQYF. For the CDR3, the DNA is TGTGCCTGGAACCTAGCGGGAGTGGTAGATACGCAGTATTTT. Drawing the rest from reference TRBV30 and TRBJ2-3, the complete variable domain is SQTIHQWPATLVQPVGSPLSLECTVEGTSNPNLYWYRQAAGRGLQLLFYSVGIGQISSEVPQNLSASRPQDRQFILSSKKLLLSDSGFYLCAWNLAGVVDTQYFGPGTRLTVL.

The J gene is TRBJ2-3, the V gene TRBV10-3, with D maybe TRBD2 (6 bases). Trimming removed 3 bases at V and 2 bases at J, with 12 bases between. Germline loops: CDR1 ENHRY, CDR2 SYGVKD. The CDR3 contains 15 residues. For the CDR3, the DNA is TGTGCCATCAGTGAAGATGGCGGGGACACAGATACGCAGTATTTT. It codes for CAISEDGGDTDTQYF.

The chain is built from TRBV6-2 or TRBV6-3 and TRBJ2-6; possibly TRBD2 for D (6 bases). The CDR3 has 15 residues. CDR1 is MNHEY, CDR2 SVGEGT, per germline. Trimming took off 6 bases at V and 0 bases at J, with 9 bases between the two ends. CDR3 in amino acids: CASSLGGSGANVLTF. CDR3 nucleotide sequence: TGTGCCAGCAGCCTGGGGGGCTCTGGGGCCAACGTCCTGACTTTC.

The gene calls are TRBV3-1 (or the pseudogene TRBV3-2) and TRBJ1-2; D is unclear. V dropped 0 bases and J dropped 2 bases, with 7 bases sitting between them. CDR3 length equals 14 residues. Germline CDR1 LGHDT, CDR2 YNNKEL (reference sequence). CDR3 sequence reads: CASSQDHSNYGYTF. CDR3 DNA sequence: TGTGCCAGCAGCCAAGATCACTCAAACTATGGCTACACCTTC.

V is TRBV6-5 and J is TRBJ2-7, with a weak D call TRBD1 (6 bases). Trimming removed 8 bases from V and 7 bases from J, with 18 bases in between. The CDR3 covers 13 residues. Germline values: CDR1 MNHEY, CDR2 SVGAGI. CDR3 bases: TGTGCCAGCGGGAGCAGGGGTGTGGGTGAGCAGTACTTC. Its translation is CASGSRGVGEQYF.

The chain recombines TRBV7-2 with TRBJ2-1; 8 bases match TRBD2. This CDR3 is built from 15 residues. J was trimmed by 9 bases and V by 4 bases; bases with no gene match: 11. Germline V gene sequence: CDR1 SGHTA, CDR2 FQGNSA. The CDR3 reads CASSSYQGLELEQFF. The CDR3 DNA reads as TGTGCCAGCAGCTCTTACCAGGGACTAGAACTTGAGCAGTTCTTC.

The chain couples TRBV7-2 to TRBJ2-1, with 12 bases identical to TRBD2. The CDR3 totals 16 residues. Germline V lookup: CDR1 SGHTA, CDR2 FQGNSA. Losses at the gene ends were 5 bases for V and 9 bases for J; bases not matched to a gene: 11. The CDR3 DNA follows: TGTGCCAGCAGCCCCAACGTCCCGGGACTAGCGGGTGAGCAGTTCTTC. This encodes CASSPNVPGLAGEQFF.

This chain connects TRBV12-2 to TRBJ1-6. TRBV12-2 is a pseudogene segment. The CDR3 totals 16 residues. The CDR3 loop reads CASRLVAGSHNSPLHF. Written as DNA, the CDR3 is TGTGCAAGTCGCTTAGTCGCCGGGAGCCATAATTCACCCCTCCACTTT.